This T cell receptor beta chain came from a study of T-cell memory formation after mild COVID-19. TCRdb re-analysed the 5' RACE reads in MiXCR, keeping a single row per CDR3 protein. The data contain more than 45,000 distinct CDR3 sequences, approximately 9.1% of them singletons. This clonotype was picked up many times. CDR3 length: 16 amino acids. V shed 4 bases and J 2 bases; nucleotides not matched to a gene: 9. The germline CDR1 and CDR2 sequences are SGHTA and FQGTGA. The receptor was isolated from an adult woman who had mild COVID-19 (a few samples of this study predate the infection). Cell type and time point are not known. The sequenced sample consisted of PBMCs or a T cell subset sorted from them (not recorded which). This sequence joins TRBV7-3 and TRBJ2-3; TRBD1 matches 7 bases. The CDR3, as DNA: TGTGCCAGCAGCTCAGGCGAAGGGACAGTCACAGATACGCAGTATTTT. Translated: CASSSGEGTVTDTQYF.